This TCR beta chain was identified during a study of cytomegalovirus exposure and HLA in healthy donors. Notes on the study in general: Rarity characterized most TCR sequences, yet some public TCRs appeared in many donors. The investigators catalogued 150 or so TCR beta chains as cytomegalovirus-associated. V segments that were indistinguishable, TRBV6-2 and TRBV6-3 among them, were omitted from analysis. Later analysis associated a missense DCLRE1C variant with TCR beta V- and J-gene trimming.

Regarding this clone: The antigen is undetermined.

Primers for the PCR totalled 60 Vbeta and 13 Jbeta. TCRdb keeps only in-frame clones here, not all; method: immunoSEQ multiplex PCR. Its clone listing holds some 200,000 clones. The CDR3 contains 15 residues. The trim removed 3 bases at V and 0 bases at J, leaving 4 bases unmatched. Germline V gene data show CDR1 as SGHNT and CDR2 as YENEEA. Specimen: PBMCs. V usage is TRBV11-3 and J usage is TRBJ2-7; 8 positions match TRBD2. The clonotype comes from a man in his thirties or forties in good health and CMV-seronegative. The CDR3 region is CASSLPGGGSYEQYF. The CDR3 coding sequence is TGTGCCAGCAGCTTGCCGGGGGGGGGCTCCTACGAGCAGTACTTC.